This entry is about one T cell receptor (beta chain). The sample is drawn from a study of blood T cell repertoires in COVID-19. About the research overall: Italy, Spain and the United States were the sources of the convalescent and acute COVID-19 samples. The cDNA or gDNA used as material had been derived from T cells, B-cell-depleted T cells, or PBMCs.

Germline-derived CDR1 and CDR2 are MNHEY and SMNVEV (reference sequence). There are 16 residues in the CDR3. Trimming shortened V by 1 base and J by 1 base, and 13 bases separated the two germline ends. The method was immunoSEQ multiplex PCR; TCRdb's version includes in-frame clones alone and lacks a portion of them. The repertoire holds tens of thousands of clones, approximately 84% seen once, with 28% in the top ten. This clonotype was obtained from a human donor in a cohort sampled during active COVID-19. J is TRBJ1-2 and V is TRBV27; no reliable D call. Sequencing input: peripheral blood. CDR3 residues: CASSLFAGEGNYGYTF. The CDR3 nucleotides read TGTGCCAGCAGTTTATTTGCCGGGGAGGGTAACTATGGCTACACCTTC.